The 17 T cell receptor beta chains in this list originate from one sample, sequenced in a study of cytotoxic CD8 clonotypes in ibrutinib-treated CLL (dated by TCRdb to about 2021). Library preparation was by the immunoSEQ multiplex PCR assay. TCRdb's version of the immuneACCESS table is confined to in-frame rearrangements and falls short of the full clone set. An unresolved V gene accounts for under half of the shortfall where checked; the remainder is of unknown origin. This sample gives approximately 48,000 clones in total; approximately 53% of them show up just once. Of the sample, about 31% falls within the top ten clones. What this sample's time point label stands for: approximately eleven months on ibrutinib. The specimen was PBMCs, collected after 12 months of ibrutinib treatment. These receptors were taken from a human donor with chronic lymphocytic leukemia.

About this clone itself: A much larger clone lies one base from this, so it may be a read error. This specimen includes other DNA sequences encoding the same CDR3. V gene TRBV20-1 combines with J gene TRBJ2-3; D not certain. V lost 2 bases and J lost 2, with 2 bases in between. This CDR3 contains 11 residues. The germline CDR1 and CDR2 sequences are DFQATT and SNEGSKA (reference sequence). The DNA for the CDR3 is TGCAGTGCTAGACCCACAGATACGCAGTATTTT. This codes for CSARPTDTQYF.

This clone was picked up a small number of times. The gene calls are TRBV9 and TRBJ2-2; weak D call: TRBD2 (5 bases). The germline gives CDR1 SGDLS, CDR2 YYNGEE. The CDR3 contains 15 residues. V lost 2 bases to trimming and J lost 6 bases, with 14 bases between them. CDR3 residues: CASSVREKSAGELFF. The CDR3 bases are TGTGCCAGCAGCGTCCGGGAAAAGTCCGCCGGGGAGCTGTTTTTT.

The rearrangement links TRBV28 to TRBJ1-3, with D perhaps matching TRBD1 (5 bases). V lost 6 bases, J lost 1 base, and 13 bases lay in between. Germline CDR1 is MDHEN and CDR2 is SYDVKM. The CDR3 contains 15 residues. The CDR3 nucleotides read TGTGCCAGCAGAGGTTGGGGACTTTCTGGAAACACCATATATTTT. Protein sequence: CASRGWGLSGNTIYF.

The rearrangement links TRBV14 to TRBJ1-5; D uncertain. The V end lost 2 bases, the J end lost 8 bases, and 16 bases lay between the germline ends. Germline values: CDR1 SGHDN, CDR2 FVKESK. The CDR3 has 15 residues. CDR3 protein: CASSQRLDRDKPQHF. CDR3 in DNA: TGTGCCAGCAGCCAACGGCTTGATAGGGATAAGCCCCAGCATTTT. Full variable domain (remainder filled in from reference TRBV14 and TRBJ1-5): EAGVTQFPSHSVIEKGQTVTLRCDPISGHDNLYWYRRVMGKEIKFLLHFVKESKQDESGMPNNRFLAERTGGTYSTLKVQPAELEDSGVYFCASSQRLDRDKPQHFGDGTRLSIL.

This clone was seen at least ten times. The DNA of the CDR3 is TGCAGCGTTGGGATGGCTAGCAATCAGCCCCAGCATTTT. This codes for CSVGMASNQPQHF. The rearrangement joins TRBV29-1 to TRBJ1-5, with D uncertain. This CDR3 region has 13 residues. CDR1 and CDR2 from the germline V gene are SQVTM and ANQGSEA. V was cut by 4 bases and J by 0 bases, with 7 bases left in between.

The CDR3 reads CASSLFRGEGYNEQFF. CDR3 coding DNA: TGTGCCAGCAGCTTATTTAGGGGAGAGGGTTACAATGAGCAGTTCTTC. V is TRBV7-2 and J is TRBJ2-1; the D call may be TRBD1 or TRBD2 (5 bases each). V lost 2 bases and J lost 4, with 15 bases in between. CDR1 and CDR2 from the germline V gene are SGHTA and FQGNSA. This CDR3 has 16 residues.

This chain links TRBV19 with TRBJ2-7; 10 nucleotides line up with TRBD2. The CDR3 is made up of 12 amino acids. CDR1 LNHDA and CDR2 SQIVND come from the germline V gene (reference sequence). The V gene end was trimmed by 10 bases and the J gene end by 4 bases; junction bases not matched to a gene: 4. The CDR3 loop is CATSGSTYEQYF. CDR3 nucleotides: TGTGCCACTAGCGGGAGTACTTACGAGCAGTACTTC.

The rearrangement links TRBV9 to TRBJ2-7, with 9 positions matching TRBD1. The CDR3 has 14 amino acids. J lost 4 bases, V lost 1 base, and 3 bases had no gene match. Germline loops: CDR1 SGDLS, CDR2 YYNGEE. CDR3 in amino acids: CASSVKGQGYEQYF. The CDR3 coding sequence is TGTGCCAGCAGCGTAAAGGGACAGGGATACGAGCAGTACTTC. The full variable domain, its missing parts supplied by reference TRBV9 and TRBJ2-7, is DSGVTQTPKHLITATGQRVTLRCSPRSGDLSVYWYQQSLDQGLQFLIQYYNGEERAKGNILERFSAQQFPDLHSELNLSSLELGDSALYFCASSVKGQGYEQYFGPGTRLTVT.

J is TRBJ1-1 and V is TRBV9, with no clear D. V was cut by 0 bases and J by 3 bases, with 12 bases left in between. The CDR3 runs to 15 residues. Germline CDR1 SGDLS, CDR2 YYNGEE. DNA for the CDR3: TGTGCCAGCAGCGTAGGGCAGCCCATGGACACTGAAGCTTTCTTT. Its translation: CASSVGQPMDTEAFF.

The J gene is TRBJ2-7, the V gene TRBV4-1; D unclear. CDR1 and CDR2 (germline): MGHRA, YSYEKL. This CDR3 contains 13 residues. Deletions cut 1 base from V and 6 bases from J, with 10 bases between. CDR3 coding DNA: TGCGCCAGCAGCCAAGGGGTGGGTCTCGAGCAGTACTTC. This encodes CASSQGVGLEQYF.

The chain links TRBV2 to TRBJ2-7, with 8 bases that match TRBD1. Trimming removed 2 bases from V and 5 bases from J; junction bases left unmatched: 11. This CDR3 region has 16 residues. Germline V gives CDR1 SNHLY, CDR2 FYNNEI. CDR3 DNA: TGTGCCAGCAGTGAAAGCCAGGGGGCGGGAAGCAACGAGCAGTACTTC. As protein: CASSESQGAGSNEQYF.

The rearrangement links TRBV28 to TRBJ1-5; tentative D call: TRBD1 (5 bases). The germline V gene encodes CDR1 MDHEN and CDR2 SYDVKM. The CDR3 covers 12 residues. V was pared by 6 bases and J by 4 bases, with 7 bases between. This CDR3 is CASRGLNQPQHF. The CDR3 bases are TGTGCCAGCAGGGGGCTTAATCAGCCCCAGCATTTT. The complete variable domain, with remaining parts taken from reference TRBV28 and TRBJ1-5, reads DVKVTQSSRYLVKRTGEKVFLECVQDMDHENMFWYRQDPGLGLRLIYFSYDVKMKEKGDIPEGYSVSREKKERFSLILESASTNQTSMYLCASRGLNQPQHFGDGTRLSIL.

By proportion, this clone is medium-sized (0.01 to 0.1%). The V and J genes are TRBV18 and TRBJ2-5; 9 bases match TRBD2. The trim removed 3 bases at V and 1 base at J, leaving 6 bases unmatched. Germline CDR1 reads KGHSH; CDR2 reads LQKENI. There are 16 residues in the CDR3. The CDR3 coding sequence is TGTGCCAGCTCACCTGCCGGGACTAGCAGCCAAGAGACCCAGTACTTC. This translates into CASSPAGTSSQETQYF.

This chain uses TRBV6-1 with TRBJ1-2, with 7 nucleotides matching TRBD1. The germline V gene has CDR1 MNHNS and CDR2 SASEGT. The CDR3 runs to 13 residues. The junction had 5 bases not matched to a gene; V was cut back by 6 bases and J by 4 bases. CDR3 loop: CASSPQGGYGYTF. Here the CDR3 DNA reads TGTGCCAGCAGCCCCCAGGGGGGCTATGGCTACACCTTC.

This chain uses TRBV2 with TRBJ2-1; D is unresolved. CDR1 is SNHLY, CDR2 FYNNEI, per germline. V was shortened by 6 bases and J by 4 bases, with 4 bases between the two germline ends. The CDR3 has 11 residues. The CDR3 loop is CASRDYNEQFF. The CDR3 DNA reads TGTGCCAGCAGAGATTACAATGAGCAGTTCTTC.

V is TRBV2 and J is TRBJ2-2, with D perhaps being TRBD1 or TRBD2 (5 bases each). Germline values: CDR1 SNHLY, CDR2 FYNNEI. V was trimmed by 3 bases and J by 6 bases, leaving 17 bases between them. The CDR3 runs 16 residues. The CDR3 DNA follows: TGTGCCAGCAGTGAGGAAAGGCAGGGAGTATCCGGGGAGCTGTTTTTT. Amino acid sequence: CASSEERQGVSGELFF.

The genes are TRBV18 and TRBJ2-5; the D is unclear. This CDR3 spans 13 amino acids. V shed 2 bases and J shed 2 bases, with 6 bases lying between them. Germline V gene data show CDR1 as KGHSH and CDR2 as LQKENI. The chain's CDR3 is CASSPGVQETQYF. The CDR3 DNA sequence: TGTGCCAGCTCACCAGGGGTTCAAGAGACCCAGTACTTC.